This T cell receptor (beta chain) was identified during a study of blood T cell repertoires in COVID-19. Study overall: Acute and convalescent COVID-19 specimens originated in the United States, Italy and Spain.

In assigning cohorts, the study relied on participant-reported clinical history. Original handling: How many nucleated cells were present was estimated from reference gene primer amplification. TCRdb keeps only in-frame clones here, not all; method: immunoSEQ multiplex PCR. The V and J calls and clone size come from that table; D and trimming were worked out from the DNA. The table shows roughly 430,000 clones, with around 90% occurring only once. Losses at the gene ends were 3 bases for V and 0 bases for J; bases not matched to a gene: 7. Germline CDR1 LGHDT, CDR2 YNNKEL (reference sequence). This CDR3 contains 16 residues.

Sequencing used PBMCs or T cells enriched from blood (not recorded which). The receptor's source is a woman between 35 and 50 years old with acute COVID-19. The chain is built from TRBV3-1 (or the pseudogene TRBV3-2) and TRBJ1-1; 7 positions match TRBD1. The DNA for the CDR3 is TGTGCCAGCAGCCATGAATTTACAGGGGTGAACACTGAAGCTTTCTTT. This sequence encodes CASSHEFTGVNTEAFF.